This TCR beta chain was retrieved from a study of cytomegalovirus exposure and HLA in healthy donors. Background on the study: Findings of an earlier analysis included some 120 million unique TCR beta sequences from 200 million or so T cells. Of all 400 or so donors who were genotyped, 81% belonged to the Caucasian-associated ancestry cluster.

V was pared by 5 bases and J by 6 bases, with 23 bases between. Per the germline V gene, CDR1 is LNHDA and CDR2 is SQIVND (reference sequence). The CDR3 runs 17 residues. PCR primers comprised 60 Vbeta and 13 Jbeta primers. The data were produced by immunoSEQ multiplex PCR, yet TCRdb's version contains in-frame clones alone and is incomplete. The sample contains about 94,000 clones, about four fifths of which appear only once. This clonotype was obtained from a human donor in good health. The material sequenced was PBMCs. The chain combines TRBV19 with TRBJ2-1; D may be TRBD2 (7 bases). CDR3 in amino acids: CASSWRGREGGGNEQFF. CDR3 nucleotide sequence: TGTGCCAGTAGTTGGCGGGGGCGGGAAGGGGGGGGCAATGAGCAGTTCTTC.